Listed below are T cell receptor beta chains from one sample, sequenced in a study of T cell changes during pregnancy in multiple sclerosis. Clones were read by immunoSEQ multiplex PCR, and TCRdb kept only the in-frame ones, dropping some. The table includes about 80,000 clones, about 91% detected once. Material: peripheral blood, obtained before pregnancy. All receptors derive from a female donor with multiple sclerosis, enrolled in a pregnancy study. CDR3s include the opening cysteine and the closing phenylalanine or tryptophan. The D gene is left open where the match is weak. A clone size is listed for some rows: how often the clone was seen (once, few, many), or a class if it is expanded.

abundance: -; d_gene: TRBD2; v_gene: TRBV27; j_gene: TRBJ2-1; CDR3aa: CASRQREGHNEQFF; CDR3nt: TGTGCCAGCAGGCAGCGGGAGGGCCACAATGAGCAGTTCTTC
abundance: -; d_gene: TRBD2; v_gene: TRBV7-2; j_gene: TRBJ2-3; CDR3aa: CASSLAGGSGSPGTQYF; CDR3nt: TGTGCCAGCAGCTTAGCGGGTGGGAGCGGGAGTCCCGGCACGCAGTATTTT
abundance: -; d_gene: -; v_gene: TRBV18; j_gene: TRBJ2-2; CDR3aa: CASSLQGSHGELFF; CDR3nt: TGTGCCAGCTCACTACAGGGATCCCACGGGGAGCTGTTTTTT
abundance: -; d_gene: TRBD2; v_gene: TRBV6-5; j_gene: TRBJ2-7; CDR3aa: CASSPGLAEYYEQYF; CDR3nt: TGTGCCAGCAGTCCCGGACTAGCGGAATATTACGAGCAGTACTTC
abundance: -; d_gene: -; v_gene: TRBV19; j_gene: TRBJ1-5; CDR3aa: CASKEEGNQPQHF; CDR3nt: TGTGCCAGTAAAGAGGAGGGCAATCAGCCCCAGCATTTT
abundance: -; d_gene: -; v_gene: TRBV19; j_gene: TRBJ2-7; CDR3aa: CASSIGAGRYEQYF; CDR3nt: TGTGCCAGTAGTATTGGGGCAGGGCGCTACGAGCAGTACTTC
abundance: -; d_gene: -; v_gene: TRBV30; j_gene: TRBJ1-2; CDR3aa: CAWSSQQTRNYGYTF; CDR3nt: TGTGCCTGGAGTTCTCAACAGACGCGTAACTATGGCTACACCTTC
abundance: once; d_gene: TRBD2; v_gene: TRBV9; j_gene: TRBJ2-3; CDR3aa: CASSTFSGRTDTQYF; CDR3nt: TGTGCCAGCAGCACCTTTAGCGGGAGGACAGATACGCAGTATTTT
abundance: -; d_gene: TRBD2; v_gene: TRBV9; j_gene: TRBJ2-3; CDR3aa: CASSPGGLAGGLGRNTQYF; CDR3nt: TGTGCCAGCAGCCCAGGTGGGCTAGCGGGAGGGCTGGGTCGGAATACGCAGTATTTT
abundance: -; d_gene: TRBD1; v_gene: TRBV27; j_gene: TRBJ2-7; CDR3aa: CASSPGTGGNYEQYF; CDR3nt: TGTGCCAGCAGCCCCGGGACAGGGGGCAACTACGAGCAGTACTTC
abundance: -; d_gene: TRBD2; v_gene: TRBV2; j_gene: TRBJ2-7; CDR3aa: CASSELVAGAEQYF; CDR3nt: TGTGCCAGCAGTGAATTAGTAGCGGGAGCCGAGCAGTACTTC
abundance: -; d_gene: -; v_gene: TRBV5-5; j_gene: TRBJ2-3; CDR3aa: CASSDRDTKDTQYF; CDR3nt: TGTGCCAGCAGCGACCGGGACACAAAAGATACGCAGTATTTT
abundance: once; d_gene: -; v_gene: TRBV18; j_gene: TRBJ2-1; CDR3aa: CASSLEQLMSYNEQFF; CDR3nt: TGTGCCAGCTCACTTGAACAGCTAATGTCCTACAATGAGCAGTTCTTC
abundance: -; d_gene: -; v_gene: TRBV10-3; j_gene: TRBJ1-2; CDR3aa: CAISESGGVDGYTF; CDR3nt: TGTGCCATCAGTGAGTCAGGAGGGGTAGATGGCTACACCTTC
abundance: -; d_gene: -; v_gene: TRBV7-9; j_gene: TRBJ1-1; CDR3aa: CASSLGRGNTEAFF; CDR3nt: TGTGCCAGCAGCTTAGGACGGGGGAACACTGAAGCTTTCTTT
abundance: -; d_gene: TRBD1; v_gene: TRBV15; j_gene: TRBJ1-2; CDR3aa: CATSRGKDREYGYTF; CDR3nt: TGTGCCACCAGCAGAGGGAAGGACAGGGAGTATGGCTACACCTTC
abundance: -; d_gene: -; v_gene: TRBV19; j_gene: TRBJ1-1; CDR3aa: CASSIWGGNTEAFF; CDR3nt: TGTGCCAGTAGTATATGGGGGGGAAACACTGAAGCTTTCTTT
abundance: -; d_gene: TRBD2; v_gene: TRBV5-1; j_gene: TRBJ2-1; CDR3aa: CASSLGLAGDDEQFF; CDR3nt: TGCGCCAGCAGCTTGGGACTAGCGGGAGACGATGAGCAGTTCTTC
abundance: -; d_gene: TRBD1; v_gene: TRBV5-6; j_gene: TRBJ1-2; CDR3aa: CASSLLDRGIMVGYGYTF; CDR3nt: TGTGCCAGCAGCCTTCTGGACAGGGGGATAATGGTAGGCTATGGCTACACCTTC
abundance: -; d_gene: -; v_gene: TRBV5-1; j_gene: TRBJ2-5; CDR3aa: CASSSDGGSGQKTQYF; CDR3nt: TGCGCCAGCAGCTCCGATGGGGGGAGTGGTCAAAAGACCCAGTACTTC
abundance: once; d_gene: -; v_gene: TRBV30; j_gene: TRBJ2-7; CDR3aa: CAWKSGFYEQYF; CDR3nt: TGTGCCTGGAAGTCCGGTTTCTACGAGCAGTACTTC
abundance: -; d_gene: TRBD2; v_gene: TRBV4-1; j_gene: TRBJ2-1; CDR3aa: CASSQPQLAGSYNEQFF; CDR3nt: TGCGCCAGCAGCCAACCACAACTAGCGGGCTCCTACAATGAGCAGTTCTTC
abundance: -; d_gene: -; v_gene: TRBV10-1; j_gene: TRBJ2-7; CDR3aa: CASSKSGCYEQYF; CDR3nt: TGCGCCAGCAGTAAGAGCGGATGTTACGAGCAGTACTTC
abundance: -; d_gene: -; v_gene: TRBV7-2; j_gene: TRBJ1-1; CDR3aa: CASSLDGQNTEAFF; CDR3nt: TGTGCCAGCAGCTTAGATGGGCAAAACACTGAAGCTTTCTTT
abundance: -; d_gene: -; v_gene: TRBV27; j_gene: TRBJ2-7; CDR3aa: CASSLSRGDYEQYF; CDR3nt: TGTGCCAGCAGTTTATCGCGGGGCGACTACGAGCAGTACTTC
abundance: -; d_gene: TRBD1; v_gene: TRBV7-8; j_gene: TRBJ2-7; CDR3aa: CASSPRDSAYEQYF; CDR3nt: TGTGCCAGCAGCCCCCGGGACAGTGCCTACGAGCAGTACTTC
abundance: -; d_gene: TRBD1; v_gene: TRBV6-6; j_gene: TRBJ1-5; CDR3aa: CASSYLDRGTQPQHF; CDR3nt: TGTGCCAGCAGTTACTTGGACAGGGGCACTCAGCCCCAGCATTTT
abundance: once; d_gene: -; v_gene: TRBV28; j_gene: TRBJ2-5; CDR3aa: CASSLGIGQNLQETQYF; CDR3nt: TGTGCCAGCAGTTTAGGGATAGGACAGAACTTACAAGAGACCCAGTACTTC
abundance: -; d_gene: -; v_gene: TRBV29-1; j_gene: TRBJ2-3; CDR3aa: CSVYRGTDTQYF; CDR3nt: TGCAGCGTTTACAGGGGCACAGATACGCAGTATTTT
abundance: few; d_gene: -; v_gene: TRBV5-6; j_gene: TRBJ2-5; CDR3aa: CASSLVARLQETQYF; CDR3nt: TGTGCCAGCAGCTTGGTTGCGCGGCTGCAAGAGACCCAGTACTTC
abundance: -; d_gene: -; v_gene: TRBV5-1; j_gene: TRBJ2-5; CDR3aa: CASSLAFETQYF; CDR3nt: TGCGCCAGCAGCTTGGCCTTTGAGACCCAGTACTTC
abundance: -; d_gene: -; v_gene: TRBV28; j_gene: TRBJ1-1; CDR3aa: CASSSPGGLGRTEAFF; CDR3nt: TGTGCCAGCAGTTCTCCGGGAGGGCTGGGTAGGACTGAAGCTTTCTTT
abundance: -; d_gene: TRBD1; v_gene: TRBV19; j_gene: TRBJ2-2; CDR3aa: CASRGQGGTGELFF; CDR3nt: TGTGCCAGTAGGGGACAGGGAGGGACCGGGGAGCTGTTTTTT
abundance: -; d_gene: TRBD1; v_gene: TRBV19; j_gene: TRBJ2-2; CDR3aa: CASSMGTGVNTGELFF; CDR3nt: TGTGCCAGTAGTATGGGGACAGGGGTAAACACCGGGGAGCTGTTTTTT
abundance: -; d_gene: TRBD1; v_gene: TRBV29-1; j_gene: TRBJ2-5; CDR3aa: CSGNHRGAQETQYF; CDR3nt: TGCAGCGGTAATCACAGGGGAGCACAAGAGACCCAGTACTTC
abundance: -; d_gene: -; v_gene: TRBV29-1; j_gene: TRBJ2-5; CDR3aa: CSVIPLAGSQETQYF; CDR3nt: TGCAGCGTTATTCCGTTGGCGGGAAGCCAAGAGACCCAGTACTTC
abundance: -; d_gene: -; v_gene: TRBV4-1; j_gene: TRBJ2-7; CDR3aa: CASSQDTTEQYF; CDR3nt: TGCGCCAGCAGCCAAGACACAACCGAGCAGTACTTC
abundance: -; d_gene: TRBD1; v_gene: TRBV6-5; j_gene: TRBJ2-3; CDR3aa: CASKEGGGRTDTQYF; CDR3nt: TGTGCCAGCAAGGAAGGGGGCGGACGCACAGATACGCAGTATTTT
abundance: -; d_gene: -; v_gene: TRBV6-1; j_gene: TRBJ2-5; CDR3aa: CASSIGLQETQYF; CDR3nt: TGTGCCAGCAGTATTGGACTCCAAGAGACCCAGTACTTC
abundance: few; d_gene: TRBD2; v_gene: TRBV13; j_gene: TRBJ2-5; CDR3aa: CASSLTREGQRETQYF; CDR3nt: TGTGCCAGCAGCTTAACGCGGGAGGGCCAAAGGGAGACCCAGTACTTC
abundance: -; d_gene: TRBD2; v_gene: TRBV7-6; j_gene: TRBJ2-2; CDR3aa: CASSLATSGQFSTGELFF; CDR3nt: TGTGCCAGCAGCTTAGCGACTAGCGGGCAATTCTCCACCGGGGAGCTGTTTTTT
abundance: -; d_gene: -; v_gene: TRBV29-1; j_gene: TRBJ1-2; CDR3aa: CSVRTAPNYGYTF; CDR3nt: TGCAGCGTGCGGACAGCGCCTAACTATGGCTACACCTTC
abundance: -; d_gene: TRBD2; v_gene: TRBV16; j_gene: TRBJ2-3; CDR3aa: CASSLIAGASTDTQYF; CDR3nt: TGTGCCAGCAGCCTTATAGCGGGGGCTAGCACAGATACGCAGTATTTT
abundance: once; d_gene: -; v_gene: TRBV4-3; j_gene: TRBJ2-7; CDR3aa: CASSHDGGPGEQYF; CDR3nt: TGCGCCAGCAGCCACGACGGAGGGCCTGGGGAGCAGTACTTC
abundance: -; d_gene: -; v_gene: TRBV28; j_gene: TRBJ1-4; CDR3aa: CASSIQGVPTNEKLFF; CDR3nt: TGTGCCAGCAGTATTCAGGGTGTTCCAACTAATGAAAAACTGTTTTTT
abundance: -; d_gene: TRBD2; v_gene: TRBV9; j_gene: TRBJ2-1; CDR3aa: CASSATSGRQFF; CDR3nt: TGTGCCAGCAGCGCGACTAGCGGGAGGCAGTTCTTC
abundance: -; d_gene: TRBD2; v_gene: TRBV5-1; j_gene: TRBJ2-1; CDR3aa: CASSLERTRNEQFF; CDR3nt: TGCGCCAGCAGCTTGGAGAGGACTAGGAATGAGCAGTTCTTC
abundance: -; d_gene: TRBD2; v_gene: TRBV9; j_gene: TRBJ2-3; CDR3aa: CASSSGLAASRTDTQYF; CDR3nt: TGTGCCAGCAGCTCGGGACTAGCGGCTTCCCGAACAGATACGCAGTATTTT
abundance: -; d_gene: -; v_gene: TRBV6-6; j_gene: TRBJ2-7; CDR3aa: CASSSQVGGYEQYF; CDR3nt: TGTGCCAGCAGTTCCCAGGTCGGGGGATACGAGCAGTACTTC
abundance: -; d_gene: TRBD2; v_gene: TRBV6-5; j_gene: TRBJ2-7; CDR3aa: CASSSGRTSGSVQYF; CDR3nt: TGTGCCAGCAGTTCCGGGCGGACTAGCGGGAGTGTGCAGTACTTC
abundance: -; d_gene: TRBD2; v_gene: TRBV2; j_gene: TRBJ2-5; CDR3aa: CASSSGRAWETQYF; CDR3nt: TGTGCCAGCAGTAGCGGGAGGGCCTGGGAGACCCAGTACTTC